This TCR beta chain emerged from a study of cytomegalovirus exposure and HLA in healthy donors. Study as a whole: Early release data held 85 million or so unique TCRs from HLA-typed donors. Findings and limits, study-wide: Association of a missense DCLRE1C variant with TCR beta V- and J-gene trimming was reported in a later analysis. The study recorded 150 to 200 TCR beta chains that were cytomegalovirus-associated. Sequencing probably produced one cluster of sequence variants that were highly shared.

PCR employed 60 Vbeta and 13 Jbeta primers. The assay was immunoSEQ multiplex PCR, and TCRdb's table has in-frame clones only and misses some. The sample lists some 140,000 clones, approximately 74% occurring once. On this clone: Its specificity is unknown.

The germline V gene has CDR1 SGDLS and CDR2 YYNGEE. The CDR3 length is 15 residues. With V trimmed by 0 bases and J by 2 bases, 4 bases remained unmatched. The sequenced sample consisted of PBMCs. The source is a man aged 18-30 years in good health and CMV-seropositive. J is TRBJ2-7 and V is TRBV9; TRBD2 matches at 8 bases. The CDR3 sequence is CASSVGLANPYEQYF. DNA for the CDR3: TGTGCCAGCAGCGTAGGACTAGCGAACCCCTACGAGCAGTACTTC. Full variable domain (rest looked up from reference TRBV9 and TRBJ2-7): DSGVTQTPKHLITATGQRVTLRCSPRSGDLSVYWYQQSLDQGLQFLIQYYNGEERAKGNILERFSAQQFPDLHSELNLSSLELGDSALYFCASSVGLANPYEQYFGPGTRLTVT.